These T cell receptor beta chains were read from a single sample in a study of T cells in Graves' hyperthyroidism and ophthalmopathy. TCRdb fed the multiplex PCR reads into MiXCR, producing one record per CDR3 protein. The data hold around 340,000 distinct CDR3 sequences, with roughly 15% observed a single time. The sample comprised blood. These receptor sequences come from a man aged 25 to 40 with Graves' hyperthyroidism. The CDR3 runs from the conserved cysteine through the conserved F or W. D genes are given only for firm matches. Clone size is given for some rows only: seen once, a few or many times, or a class if the clone is expanded.

v_call	d_call	clone_size	j_call	cdr3_nt	cdr3_aa
TRBV7-9	TRBD1	-	TRBJ2-3	TGTGCCAGCAGAGATACCCTGGACAGGCCGATGCAGTATTTT	CASRDTLDRPMQYF
TRBV20-1	-	many	TRBJ2-1	TGCAGTGCTAGGAAGGGCTCCTACAATGAGCAGTTCTTC	CSARKGSYNEQFF
TRBV3-1	-	many	TRBJ2-5	TGTGCCAGCAGCCAAGGAATAAGGTACCAAGAGACCCAGTACTTC	CASSQGIRYQETQYF
TRBV4-1	-	few	TRBJ2-7	TGCGCCAGCAGCCAAGATGGCGGGAAGATGAGGGACGAGCAGTACTTC	CASSQDGGKMRDEQYF
TRBV6-1	-	many	TRBJ1-5	TGTGGCCTCATCAATCAGCCCCAGCATTTT	CGLINQPQHF
TRBV11-2	-	many	TRBJ2-3	TGTGCCAGCAGCAAGGGGTCCGGGATGGGAGATACGCAGTATTTT	CASSKGSGMGDTQYF
TRBV19	-	-	TRBJ1-5	TGTGCCAGTAGTATCTCGGGGGCGAGCAATCAGCCCCAGCATTTT	CASSISGASNQPQHF
TRBV30	TRBD1	many	TRBJ1-2	TGTGCCTGGAGTTACCAGGGGGCGCTCGGCTACACCTTC	CAWSYQGALGYTF
TRBV28	-	many	TRBJ1-2	TGTGCCAGCAGTCTGGACAGATCCATCTATGGCTACACCTTC	CASSLDRSIYGYTF
TRBV13	-	many	TRBJ2-5	TGTGCCAGCAGCTTAGGCGACAGCTTGTACCAAGAGACCCAGTACTTC	CASSLGDSLYQETQYF
TRBV6-1	-	few	TRBJ2-4	TGTGCCAGCAGGGGGGCAGCGGCCAAAAACATTCAGTACTTC	CASRGAAAKNIQYF
TRBV7-9	-	-	TRBJ1-5	TGTGCCAGCAGCTTAGAAGAGGGGCCGGCTTTCAGTCAGCCCCAGCATTTT	CASSLEEGPAFSQPQHF
TRBV5-1	TRBD1	many	TRBJ1-2	TGCGCCAGCAGCTACGGACAGGCTAACTATGGCTACACCTTC	CASSYGQANYGYTF
TRBV2	-	many	TRBJ2-7	TGTGCCAGCGAGGGGGTTTATGCCTACGAGCAGTACTTC	CASEGVYAYEQYF
TRBV19	-	once	TRBJ2-2	TGTGCCAGTAGAAACACGCCGAACACCGGGGAGCTGTTTTTT	CASRNTPNTGELFF
TRBV29-1	-	-	TRBJ2-5	TGCAGCGTTGTCGGGGGGCGTGGGGAGACCCAGTACTTC	CSVVGGRGETQYF
TRBV28	-	-	TRBJ2-7	TGTGCCAGCAGCTCACCAATACACCAACAAACCTACGAGCAGTACTTC	CASSSPIHQQTYEQYF
TRBV6-1	TRBD1	-	TRBJ1-5	TGTGCCAGCGGGGACAGGGTCAGTCAGCCCCAGCATTTT	CASGDRVSQPQHF
TRBV11-3	-	many	TRBJ1-2	TGTGCCAGCAGCTCCGAGGGACACCTTAACTATGGCTACACCTTC	CASSSEGHLNYGYTF
TRBV5-1	-	many	TRBJ2-1	TGCGCCAGCACCCCCCGGGAGAAGTCCAACAATGAGCAGTTCTTC	CASTPREKSNNEQFF
TRBV20-1	-	-	TRBJ1-5	TGCAGTGCTAGTACGGGGGGGCCTGGTCAGCCCCAGCATTTT	CSASTGGPGQPQHF
TRBV29-1	TRBD2	-	TRBJ2-7	TGCAGCGTTGAGGCCGGGTGGGCGGCGGGAGGGGGATACGAGCAGTACTTC	CSVEAGWAAGGGYEQYF
TRBV27	-	many	TRBJ1-5	TGTGCCAGCAGTATTGATTACGGTACCAATCAGCCCCAGCATTTT	CASSIDYGTNQPQHF
TRBV15	TRBD1	many	TRBJ2-7	TGTGCCACCAGCAGAGATGGACAGGCCGTTTCCTACGAGCAGTACTTC	CATSRDGQAVSYEQYF
TRBV4-1	-	-	TRBJ1-5	TGCGCCAGCAGCCCAGCCAGCCTCAATCAGCCCCAGCATTTT	CASSPASLNQPQHF
TRBV11-2	-	many	TRBJ2-5	TGTGCCAGCAGCCCCCCCGGGACCGCGGAAGAGACCCAGTACTTC	CASSPPGTAEETQYF
TRBV24-1	-	many	TRBJ2-7	TGTGCCACCAGTGATTCGAAAAGCTCCTACGAGCAGTACTTC	CATSDSKSSYEQYF
TRBV18	-	-	TRBJ1-1	TGTGCCAGCTCACCATTGGGGGCCAACACTGAAGCTTTCTTT	CASSPLGANTEAFF
TRBV5-1	TRBD2	many	TRBJ2-3	TGCGCCAGCAGCTTGGAGACTAGCGGGTCTAGCACAGATACGCAGTATTTT	CASSLETSGSSTDTQYF
TRBV28	TRBD1	many	TRBJ2-7	TGTGCCAGCCAAGGGACAGACAACTACGAGCAGTACTTC	CASQGTDNYEQYF
TRBV2	TRBD1	many	TRBJ2-3	TGTGCCAGCAGCGCGGGACAGGGATTAGATACGCAGTATTTT	CASSAGQGLDTQYF
TRBV6-1	-	many	TRBJ1-1	TGTGCCTCTAAACTGGGTGCCGGTGGGACTGAAGCTTTCTTT	CASKLGAGGTEAFF
TRBV2	-	many	TRBJ2-7	TGTGCCACTAACCCCCAGGGAAGGAACGAGCAGTACTTC	CATNPQGRNEQYF
TRBV4-1	-	-	TRBJ2-1	TGCGCCAGCAGCCAAGGTATTGGAGAACCCTACAATGAGCAGTTCTTC	CASSQGIGEPYNEQFF
TRBV6-2/TRBV6-3	-	-	TRBJ1-5	TGTACCAGCAGCCCGGACTGGGGACGGCCCCAGCATTTT	CTSSPDWGRPQHF
TRBV28	-	many	TRBJ2-5	TGTGCCAGCAGTCACACCCGGGACGGGACCCAGTACTTC	CASSHTRDGTQYF
TRBV29-1	-	few	TRBJ2-5	TGCAGCGTTGACGGGGGATTAAAAGAGACCCAGTACTTC	CSVDGGLKETQYF
TRBV28	-	many	TRBJ1-2	TGTGCCAGCCATACTAACTATGGCTACACCTTC	CASHTNYGYTF
TRBV20-1	-	many	TRBJ2-5	TGCAGTGCTCGGTCTGAGACCCAGTACTTC	CSARSETQYF
TRBV29-1	-	-	TRBJ2-7	TGCAGCGTTGAAGAGACAGAAACATACGAGCAGTACTTC	CSVEETETYEQYF
TRBV5-1	TRBD1	few	TRBJ1-3	TGCGCCAGCAGCTCCGGGACAGATCGTGATGGAAACACCATATATTTT	CASSSGTDRDGNTIYF
TRBV13	TRBD1	-	TRBJ2-1	TGTGCCAGCAGCTTAGGGACAGGGAGTCGGGAGCAGTTCTTC	CASSLGTGSREQFF
TRBV4-1	-	few	TRBJ2-1	TGCGCCAGCAGCCACCCTTCGACAGGTAGCTCCTACAATGAGCAGTTCTTC	CASSHPSTGSSYNEQFF